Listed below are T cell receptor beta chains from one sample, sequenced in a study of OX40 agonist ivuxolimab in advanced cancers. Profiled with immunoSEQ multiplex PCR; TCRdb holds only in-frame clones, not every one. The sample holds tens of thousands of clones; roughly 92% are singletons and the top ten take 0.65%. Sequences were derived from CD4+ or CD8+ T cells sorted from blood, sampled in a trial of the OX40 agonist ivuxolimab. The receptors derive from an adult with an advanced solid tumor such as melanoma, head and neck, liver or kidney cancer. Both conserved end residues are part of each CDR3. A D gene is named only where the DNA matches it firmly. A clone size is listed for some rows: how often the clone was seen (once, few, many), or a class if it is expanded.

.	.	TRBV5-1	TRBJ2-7	CASSLVGGLSSYEQYF	TGCGCCAGCAGCTTGGTTGGAGGGTTGAGCTCCTACGAGCAGTACTTC
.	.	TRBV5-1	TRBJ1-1	CASSLPEGLKAFF	TGCGCCAGCAGCCTCCCGGAGGGGCTCAAGGCTTTCTTT
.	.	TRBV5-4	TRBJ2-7	CASSWDQKGRSEQYF	TGTGCCAGCAGCTGGGATCAAAAGGGGCGAAGCGAGCAGTACTTC
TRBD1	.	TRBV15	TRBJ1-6	CATSRDRGRSPLHF	TGTGCCACCAGCAGGGACAGGGGGCGGTCACCCCTCCACTTT
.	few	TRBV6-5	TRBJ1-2	CASSSEPEYGYTF	TGTGCCAGCAGTTCAGAGCCCGAGTATGGCTACACCTTC
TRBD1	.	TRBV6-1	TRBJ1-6	CASRETGGRSPLHF	TGTGCCAGCAGAGAAACAGGGGGCCGATCACCCCTCCACTTT
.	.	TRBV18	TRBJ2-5	CASSGNSVVGMEETQYF	TGTGCCAGCTCAGGGAATAGTGTCGTAGGGATGGAAGAGACCCAGTACTTC
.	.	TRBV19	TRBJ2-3	CASSDRISTDTQYF	TGTGCCAGTAGCGACAGGATCAGCACAGATACGCAGTATTTT
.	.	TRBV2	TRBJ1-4	CASVLGGANEKLFF	TGTGCCAGCGTCCTGGGGGGGGCTAATGAAAAACTGTTTTTT
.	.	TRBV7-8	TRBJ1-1	CASSLAGRLITEAFF	TGTGCCAGCAGCTTAGCCGGGCGGTTAATCACTGAAGCTTTCTTT
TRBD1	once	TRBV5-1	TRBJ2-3	CASSSYGTGITDTQYF	TGCGCCAGCAGCTCCTACGGGACAGGTATAACAGATACGCAGTATTTT
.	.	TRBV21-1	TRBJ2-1	CASRPGTSGSAEQFF	TGTGCCAGCAGGCCAGGAACTAGCGGGTCCGCCGAGCAGTTCTTC
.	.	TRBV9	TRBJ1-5	CASSVSGNQPQHF	TGTGCCAGCAGCGTGTCTGGCAATCAGCCCCAGCATTTT
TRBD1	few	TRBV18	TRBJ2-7	CASSPDRGAYEQYF	TGTGCCAGCTCGCCGGACAGGGGAGCCTACGAGCAGTACTTC
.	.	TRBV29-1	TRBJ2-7	CSVEGAVAGEQYF	TGCAGCGTTGAAGGGGCGGTCGCGGGCGAGCAGTACTTC
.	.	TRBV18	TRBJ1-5	CASSPGGARDQPQHF	TGTGCCAGCTCCCCTGGGGGGGCGCGGGATCAGCCCCAGCATTTT
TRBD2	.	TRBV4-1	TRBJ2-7	CASSPPGGVGEQYF	TGCGCCAGCAGCCCCCCCGGGGGGGTGGGCGAGCAGTACTTC
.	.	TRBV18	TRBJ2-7	CASSPLEINEQYF	TGTGCCAGCTCACCATTAGAGATCAACGAGCAGTACTTC
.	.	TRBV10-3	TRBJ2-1	CAISETPHNEQFF	TGTGCCATCAGTGAGACCCCCCACAATGAGCAGTTCTTC
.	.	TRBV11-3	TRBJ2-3	CASSSGPSDTQYF	TGTGCCAGCAGCAGCGGACCATCAGATACGCAGTATTTT
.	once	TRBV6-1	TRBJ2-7	CASSEAPGSYEQYF	TGTGCCAGCAGTGAAGCTCCTGGATCCTACGAGCAGTACTTC
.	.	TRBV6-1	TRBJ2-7	CASSEGLREQYF	TGTGCCAGCAGTGAAGGGCTTCGCGAGCAGTACTTC
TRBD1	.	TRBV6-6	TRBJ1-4	CASSDRGGEKLFF	TGTGCCAGCAGTGACAGGGGAGGAGAAAAACTGTTTTTT
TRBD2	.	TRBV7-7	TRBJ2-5	CASSLASPSGIETQYF	TGTGCTAGCAGCTTAGCAAGTCCGAGCGGGATTGAGACCCAGTACTTC
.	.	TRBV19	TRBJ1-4	CASSVPTEKLFF	TGTGCCAGTAGTGTACCCACGGAAAAACTGTTTTTT
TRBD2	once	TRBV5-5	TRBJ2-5	CASSWNSRGSHQETQYF	TGTGCCAGCAGCTGGAACTCGCGGGGGAGCCACCAAGAGACCCAGTACTTC
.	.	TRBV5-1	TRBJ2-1	CASQRDKPYNEQFF	TGCGCCAGCCAGAGGGACAAACCCTACAATGAGCAGTTCTTC
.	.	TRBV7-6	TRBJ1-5	CASSLVQGLSNQPQHF	TGTGCCAGCAGCTTAGTCCAGGGCCTCAGCAATCAGCCCCAGCATTTT
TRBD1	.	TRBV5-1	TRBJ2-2	CASSFRTGRLSGELFF	TGCGCCAGCAGCTTTAGGACAGGGAGATTGTCCGGGGAGCTGTTTTTT
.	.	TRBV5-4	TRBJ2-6	CASRPPGANVLTF	TGTGCCAGCAGACCCCCTGGGGCCAACGTCCTGACTTTC